This T cell receptor beta chain derives from a study of vaccination effects on CD4 cells after COVID-19. Study-level background: Antigen-specific CD4+ T cells were first expanded with viral peptide pools by the ViraFEST assay and only then sequenced. Post-vaccine specimens were collected at a median of 72 days following the second dose. General study points: After vaccination, at late timepoints, clones induced by infection and by vaccine contracted markedly.

This clone was counted only a few times. The antigen is undetermined. The protocol was immunoSEQ multiplex PCR, while the TCRdb copy is restricted to in-frame clones and leaves out a portion. The sample lists about 73,000 clones, roughly four fifths seen once, with 2% to 3% in the top ten. The culture ran for 10 days before CD4+ T cells were isolated. Two doses of either BNT162b2 or mRNA-1273 were given to each participant. Negative nucleocapsid antibody tests before and after vaccination confirmed no previous SARS-CoV-2 infection. The material sequenced was CD4+ T cells from PBMCs cultured without peptide, taken after COVID-19 vaccination. This receptor was obtained from a human donor who received a COVID-19 vaccine.

CDR3: CASSQGPVERETQYF. The CDR3 DNA follows: TGTGCCAGCAGCCAAGGCCCGGTCGAGCGGGAGACCCAGTACTTC. The chain recombines TRBV3-1 (or the pseudogene TRBV3-2) with TRBJ2-5; the D gene is possibly TRBD2 (5 bases). The V gene's germline CDR1 is LGHDT and CDR2 YNNKEL (reference sequence). Trimming pared 1 base from V and 5 bases from J, leaving 14 bases between. The length of the CDR3 is 15 residues.